This entry concerns a single T cell receptor (beta chain). V lost 4 bases and J lost 4; bases outside the gene matches: 5. CDR3 length: 14 residues. From germline, CDR1 is LNHDA and CDR2 SQIVND (reference sequence). Sequenced by immunoSEQ multiplex PCR; TCRdb stores in-frame clones only, minus some. Counted here are under 8,500 clones, around 80% occurring once; the ten biggest clones make up 15% to 20%. The sample is drawn from a study of OX40 agonist ivuxolimab in advanced cancers. Study-level background: Ivuxolimab, which is an agonistic anti-OX40 (CD134) antibody, was administered to the patients. Enrolled patients in dose escalation had cancers that were hepatocellular carcinoma, melanoma, renal cell or head and neck cancer. The study gave patients intravenous ivuxolimab at 0.01 to 10 mg/kg every 2 weeks.

The investigators sampled blood at baseline, at cycle 4 day 1, and at cycle 7 day 1. This sample comprised CD4+ or CD8+ T cells sorted from blood, obtained in a trial of the OX40 agonist ivuxolimab. The gene calls are TRBV19 and TRBJ2-7, with 9 bases aligning to TRBD1. The TCR originated in an adult with an advanced solid tumor such as melanoma, head and neck, liver or kidney cancer. Written as DNA, the CDR3 is TGTGCCAGTAGTAATACAGGGGGCGCGTACGAGCAGTACTTC. It specifies CASSNTGGAYEQYF.